Listed below are T cell receptor beta chains from one sample, sequenced in a study of cytomegalovirus exposure and HLA in healthy donors. The data were produced by immunoSEQ multiplex PCR, yet TCRdb's version contains in-frame clones alone and is incomplete. The data hold 150,000 to 200,000 clones, with around 77% observed a single time. Sequencing was done on a sample of PBMCs. Source of these receptors: a man aged 60 to 75 in good health and CMV-seronegative. CDR3s include the opening cysteine and the closing phenylalanine or tryptophan.

J: TRBJ2-5
V: TRBV6-6
length: 13
CDR3: CASSEGGSKTQYF

J: TRBJ1-1
V: TRBV30
length: 12
CDR3: CACQRGSTEAFF

J: TRBJ2-7
V: TRBV15
length: 15
CDR3: CATTTGQAGSYEQYF

J: TRBJ2-7
V: TRBV5-1
length: 15
CDR3: CASSRVLAGGVEQYF

J: TRBJ1-3
V: TRBV27
length: 16
CDR3: CASSFPGTGNGNTIYF

J: TRBJ2-7
V: TRBV13
length: 15
CDR3: CASSLGTGLGDEQYF

J: TRBJ2-7
V: TRBV5-1
length: 15
CDR3: CASSLAGLISTEQYF

J: TRBJ1-5
V: TRBV7-9
length: 16
CDR3: CASSLGTGVSNQPQNF

J: TRBJ1-3
V: TRBV30
length: 13
CDR3: CASDSFSGNTIYF

J: TRBJ2-5
V: TRBV25-1
length: 14
CDR3: CASSEFRQQETQYF

J: TRBJ2-7
V: TRBV2
length: 14
CDR3: CASRGQVPSYEQYF

J: TRBJ2-7
V: TRBV2
length: 15
CDR3: CASSELGQGSYEQYF

J: TRBJ2-5
V: TRBV7-2
length: 16
CDR3: CASSLAEGGAAETQYF

J: TRBJ1-4
V: TRBV7-2
length: 16
CDR3: CASSLAGGASNEKLFF